These T cell receptor beta chains were read from a single sample in a study of blood T cell repertoires in COVID-19. Libraries were prepared by immunoSEQ multiplex PCR; TCRdb keeps only in-frame clonotypes and omits some of them. Of roughly 17,000 clones listed, roughly 86% are singletons. The specimen was peripheral blood. The origin of the receptors is a human donor in a cohort sampled during active COVID-19. The CDR3 runs from the conserved cysteine through the conserved F or W. D genes are given only for firm matches. Clone size is given for some rows only: seen once, a few or many times, or a class if the clone is expanded.

clone_size: NA
d_call: TRBD2
v_call: TRBV4-3
j_call: TRBJ2-7
cdr3_nt: TGCGCCAGCAGCCTTCGAAGCGGGGGGGCCCCCGAGCAGTACTTC
cdr3_aa: CASSLRSGGAPEQYF

clone_size: NA
d_call: NA
v_call: TRBV11-2
j_call: TRBJ2-3
cdr3_nt: TGTGCCAGCAGCCCTAGACGCACCACCATAGTTACGAACACAGATACGCAGTATTTT
cdr3_aa: CASSPRRTTIVTNTDTQYF

clone_size: few
d_call: NA
v_call: TRBV6-2/TRBV6-3
j_call: TRBJ2-3
cdr3_nt: TGTGCCAGCAGTTACCAGAGGCGAGGAGGGGCAGATACGCAGTATTTT
cdr3_aa: CASSYQRRGGADTQYF

clone_size: few
d_call: TRBD1
v_call: TRBV11-3
j_call: TRBJ2-7
cdr3_nt: TGTGCCCTGATCCCACAGGGGGACGAGCAGTACTTC
cdr3_aa: CALIPQGDEQYF

clone_size: NA
d_call: TRBD1
v_call: TRBV27
j_call: TRBJ1-6
cdr3_nt: TGTGCCAGCAGTGACAGGGGGAAGATTACTAATAATTCACCCCTCCACTTT
cdr3_aa: CASSDRGKITNNSPLHF

clone_size: NA
d_call: NA
v_call: TRBV20-1
j_call: TRBJ2-6
cdr3_nt: TGCAGTGCTAGTTGGGCAGGGGCCAACGTCCTGACTTTC
cdr3_aa: CSASWAGANVLTF

clone_size: NA
d_call: NA
v_call: TRBV5-1
j_call: TRBJ1-1
cdr3_nt: TGCGCCAGCAGCTTGGGGGCCTCGAACACTGAAGCTTTCTTT
cdr3_aa: CASSLGASNTEAFF

clone_size: NA
d_call: NA
v_call: TRBV20-1
j_call: TRBJ2-3
cdr3_nt: TGCAGTGCTAGTTTGGGCACGCTCCTAAATACGCAGTATTTT
cdr3_aa: CSASLGTLLNTQYF

clone_size: NA
d_call: TRBD2
v_call: TRBV7-3
j_call: TRBJ2-1
cdr3_nt: TGTGCCAGCAGCTTACTAGCGGGGGGGCGCAATGAGCAGTTCTTC
cdr3_aa: CASSLLAGGRNEQFF

clone_size: NA
d_call: NA
v_call: TRBV21-1
j_call: TRBJ1-2
cdr3_nt: TGTGCCAGCAGCAAGGGGAAAACAGGGGCTAACTATGGCTACACCTTC
cdr3_aa: CASSKGKTGANYGYTF

clone_size: NA
d_call: TRBD1
v_call: TRBV10-3
j_call: TRBJ2-3
cdr3_nt: TGTGCCATCAGGGGACAGGGTGCCCCCACAGATACGCAGTATTTT
cdr3_aa: CAIRGQGAPTDTQYF

clone_size: NA
d_call: NA
v_call: TRBV29-1
j_call: TRBJ1-2
cdr3_nt: TGCAGCGTTGAATGGACAGCTAACTATGGCTACACCTTC
cdr3_aa: CSVEWTANYGYTF

clone_size: few
d_call: TRBD1
v_call: TRBV19
j_call: TRBJ1-6
cdr3_nt: TGTGCCAGTAGTATCGAAGGGGGCGGCTCACCCCTCCACTTT
cdr3_aa: CASSIEGGGSPLHF

clone_size: NA
d_call: NA
v_call: TRBV24-1
j_call: TRBJ1-2
cdr3_nt: TGTGCCACCCAGGGTGGATCCTCGGAGGGCTATGGCTACACCTTC
cdr3_aa: CATQGGSSEGYGYTF

clone_size: NA
d_call: NA
v_call: TRBV21-1
j_call: TRBJ1-5
cdr3_nt: TGTGCCAGCAGCTTCCGGGACAGCTGGCCCAATCAGCCCCAGCATTTT
cdr3_aa: CASSFRDSWPNQPQHF

clone_size: NA
d_call: TRBD1
v_call: TRBV9
j_call: TRBJ2-7
cdr3_nt: TGTGCCAGCAGCGTAGAGCCGGGACAGGGACTCGAGCAGTACTTC
cdr3_aa: CASSVEPGQGLEQYF

clone_size: NA
d_call: NA
v_call: TRBV5-4
j_call: TRBJ2-3
cdr3_nt: TGTGCCAGCAGCCCAGGGGGGACCCTGGCAGATACGCAGTATTTT
cdr3_aa: CASSPGGTLADTQYF

clone_size: NA
d_call: TRBD2
v_call: TRBV14
j_call: TRBJ2-1
cdr3_nt: TGTGCCAGCAGCCAAGGGGTAGCGGGGGAGGATGAGCAGTTCTTC
cdr3_aa: CASSQGVAGEDEQFF

clone_size: NA
d_call: NA
v_call: TRBV19
j_call: TRBJ1-2
cdr3_nt: TGTGCCAGTAGTATGACAGGTCTGGTTCCGTATGGCTACACCTTC
cdr3_aa: CASSMTGLVPYGYTF

clone_size: NA
d_call: NA
v_call: TRBV4-3
j_call: TRBJ1-2
cdr3_nt: TGCGCCAGCAGCCAAGGGGGGAGGTCAACTAACTATGGCTACACCTTC
cdr3_aa: CASSQGGRSTNYGYTF

clone_size: NA
d_call: TRBD2
v_call: TRBV28
j_call: TRBJ2-1
cdr3_nt: TGTGCCAGCAGTTCGCTACTAGCGGGGGGCCCCAGCTCCTACAATGAGCAGTTCTTC
cdr3_aa: CASSSLLAGGPSSYNEQFF

clone_size: NA
d_call: NA
v_call: TRBV14
j_call: TRBJ2-7
cdr3_nt: TGTGCCAGCAGCCAAGATCCTCTTCGAGGGTACGAGCAGTACTTC
cdr3_aa: CASSQDPLRGYEQYF

clone_size: NA
d_call: NA
v_call: TRBV28
j_call: TRBJ1-1
cdr3_nt: TGTGCCAGTCTTATACAGGGACCAATGAACACTGAAGCTTTCTTT
cdr3_aa: CASLIQGPMNTEAFF

clone_size: once
d_call: NA
v_call: TRBV7-2
j_call: TRBJ1-2
cdr3_nt: TGTGCCAGCAGCTTAGGAACAGGTCCGTATGGCTACACCTTC
cdr3_aa: CASSLGTGPYGYTF

clone_size: NA
d_call: NA
v_call: TRBV6-6
j_call: TRBJ2-1
cdr3_nt: TGTGCCAGCAGTTATGGCAGCAATGAGCAGTTCTTC
cdr3_aa: CASSYGSNEQFF

clone_size: NA
d_call: TRBD1
v_call: TRBV12-3/TRBV12-4
j_call: TRBJ2-3
cdr3_nt: TGTGCCAGCAGTCAGGGGGCCACAGATACGCAGTATTTT
cdr3_aa: CASSQGATDTQYF

clone_size: NA
d_call: NA
v_call: TRBV9
j_call: TRBJ1-4
cdr3_nt: TGTGCCAGCAGCGTAGGTGGGAGGGATGAAAAACTGTTTTTT
cdr3_aa: CASSVGGRDEKLFF

clone_size: few
d_call: TRBD1
v_call: TRBV10-3
j_call: TRBJ2-7
cdr3_nt: TGTGCCATCAGTAAGACAGGGTACGAGCAGTACTTC
cdr3_aa: CAISKTGYEQYF

clone_size: NA
d_call: NA
v_call: TRBV3-1/TRBV3-2
j_call: TRBJ1-2
cdr3_nt: TGTGCCAGCAGCCCCCTCGCGGGATGGAGGGAAGGAGGCTACACCTTC
cdr3_aa: CASSPLAGWREGGYTF

clone_size: NA
d_call: NA
v_call: TRBV5-1
j_call: TRBJ1-6
cdr3_nt: TGCGCCAGCAGCCTAACCGACAGAAGAGATTCACCCCTCCACTTT
cdr3_aa: CASSLTDRRDSPLHF

clone_size: few
d_call: NA
v_call: TRBV25-1
j_call: TRBJ2-2
cdr3_nt: TGTGCCAGCAGTGAATATAGCGGCACGAACACCGGGGAGCTGTTTTTT
cdr3_aa: CASSEYSGTNTGELFF

clone_size: once
d_call: TRBD1
v_call: TRBV6-5
j_call: TRBJ2-7
cdr3_nt: TGTGCCAGCAGTTACGACAGGGGGCCCACCTACGAGCAGTACTTC
cdr3_aa: CASSYDRGPTYEQYF

clone_size: NA
d_call: NA
v_call: TRBV21-1
j_call: TRBJ2-5
cdr3_nt: TGTGCCAGCAGAAAAAGGTCCACCACGTTCGCAGCCCTAGCCGGAGAGACCCAGTACTTC
cdr3_aa: CASRKRSTTFAALAGETQYF

clone_size: NA
d_call: TRBD2
v_call: TRBV3-1/TRBV3-2
j_call: TRBJ2-7
cdr3_nt: TGTGCCAGCAGCCCAACCCTGACTAGCGGCTACGAGCAGTACTTC
cdr3_aa: CASSPTLTSGYEQYF

clone_size: NA
d_call: NA
v_call: TRBV3-1/TRBV3-2
j_call: TRBJ1-2
cdr3_nt: TGTGCCAGCAGCCCCGGGAGCCCCTATGGCTACACCTTC
cdr3_aa: CASSPGSPYGYTF

clone_size: few
d_call: TRBD1
v_call: TRBV7-8
j_call: TRBJ1-6
cdr3_nt: TGTGCCAGCAGCCAAATGGACTGGACAGGGGTCAGGTCCTATAATTCACCCCTCCACTTT
cdr3_aa: CASSQMDWTGVRSYNSPLHF

clone_size: medium-sized
d_call: NA
v_call: TRBV12-3/TRBV12-4
j_call: TRBJ2-1
cdr3_nt: TGTGCCAGCAGTCCTAGAGCCCAGCAGTTCTTC
cdr3_aa: CASSPRAQQFF

clone_size: NA
d_call: TRBD2
v_call: TRBV14
j_call: TRBJ2-1
cdr3_nt: TGTGCCAGCAGCCCGCGACTAGCGGGGATTTCCTACAATGAGCAGTTCTTC
cdr3_aa: CASSPRLAGISYNEQFF

clone_size: NA
d_call: NA
v_call: TRBV29-1
j_call: TRBJ2-7
cdr3_nt: TGCAGCGTCGCCGCCAACAGGGTTCCCTACGAGCAGTACTTC
cdr3_aa: CSVAANRVPYEQYF

clone_size: NA
d_call: NA
v_call: TRBV6-8
j_call: TRBJ1-5
cdr3_nt: TGTGCCAGCAACAGGGTGGGGTATAGCAATCAGCCCCAGCATTTT
cdr3_aa: CASNRVGYSNQPQHF

clone_size: once
d_call: TRBD1
v_call: TRBV15
j_call: TRBJ1-4
cdr3_nt: TGTGCCACCAGCAGGGGACAGGGGGCAACTAATGAAAAACTGTTTTTT
cdr3_aa: CATSRGQGATNEKLFF

clone_size: NA
d_call: NA
v_call: TRBV4-2
j_call: TRBJ2-2
cdr3_nt: TGTGCCAGCAGCCAAGATCGTGGTGGGGGGTACACCGGGGAGCTGTTTTTT
cdr3_aa: CASSQDRGGGYTGELFF

clone_size: NA
d_call: TRBD2
v_call: TRBV5-4
j_call: TRBJ2-1
cdr3_nt: TGTGCCAGCAGCTTGGAACGGGGGGGCGTTTCCTACAATGAGCAGTTCTTC
cdr3_aa: CASSLERGGVSYNEQFF

clone_size: NA
d_call: TRBD1
v_call: TRBV29-1
j_call: TRBJ1-2
cdr3_nt: TGCAGCGTTCTGGACAGGCGGACTAATGGCTACACCTTC
cdr3_aa: CSVLDRRTNGYTF

clone_size: NA
d_call: NA
v_call: TRBV7-2
j_call: TRBJ2-2
cdr3_nt: TGTGCCAGCAGCTTATTGCAGCCGGGCACCGGGGAGCTGTTTTTT
cdr3_aa: CASSLLQPGTGELFF

clone_size: few
d_call: TRBD1
v_call: TRBV5-8
j_call: TRBJ1-5
cdr3_nt: TGTGCCAGCAGCCTAGGACAGGGGGCGAAAAATCAGCCCCAGCATTTT
cdr3_aa: CASSLGQGAKNQPQHF

clone_size: once
d_call: TRBD1
v_call: TRBV6-2/TRBV6-3
j_call: TRBJ1-2
cdr3_nt: TGTGCCAGCAGCGTCCAGGGGGTCTATGGCTACACCTTC
cdr3_aa: CASSVQGVYGYTF